The entry below describes one T cell receptor beta chain. Antigen unknown. Germline CDR1 is LNHNV and CDR2 is YYDKDF (reference sequence). With V trimmed by 5 bases and J by 0 bases, 3 bases remained unmatched. The CDR3 spans 15 residues. Time point specified: before preoperative PTX-NDP chemotherapy. The sample originates from a study of esophageal squamous cell carcinoma under preoperative chemotherapy. Study overall: TCR repertoires were profiled from both peripheral blood T cells and tumor-infiltrating lymphocytes.

One entry per CDR3 protein results from TCRdb running MiXCR on the PCR reads. The sample holds some 6,600 distinct CDR3 sequences, 25% to 40% seen once. Notes on the study in general: Peripheral T cells showed a significant TCR diversity increase after chemotherapy, unlike tumor-infiltrating lymphocytes. Abundant clones tended to shrink rather than expand after paclitaxel-nedaplatin.

This clonotype was sampled from a human donor with esophageal squamous cell carcinoma. The donor label of this sample is uncertain. This material was collected from a patient given preoperative chemotherapy. The chain employs TRBV15 and TRBJ2-1; 8 bases match TRBD2. DNA of the CDR3: TGTGCCACCAGCGTTAGCGGGGTCTCCTACAATGAGCAGTTCTTC. As protein: CATSVSGVSYNEQFF.